This T cell receptor (beta chain) was sequenced during a study of blood T cell repertoires in COVID-19 (dated by TCRdb to the early 2020s). Looking at the study overall: Samples covering the acute and convalescent phases of COVID-19 were provided by collaborators in the United States, Italy and Spain. The prospective study material was composed of cDNA or gDNA derived from T cells, B-cell-depleted T cells, or PBMCs. Subjects who had been exposed to COVID-19, were actively infected with it, or had recovered from it provided the deeply sampled blood TCRbeta repertoires that made up the dataset. The repertoires were made available in a free public database intended to serve as a resource for research on the immune response to SARS-CoV-2. Samples were obtained from the ongoing ImmuneRACE study (first 160 participants) and from 950 to 1,500 subjects provided by 6 global collaborators. The sample metadata nearly always contained a de-identified subject ID, COVID-19 status, age in years and sex. HLA class I and class II types, where available, came from metadata supplied by the sample provider rather than from assay-based typing.

Enrolling through a virtual design, the prospective study's participants ranged in age from roughly 18 to 100 years and lived across approximately 25 United States geographic areas. To assign participants to cohorts, the prospective study relied on clinical history that participants themselves reported in a screening survey and a study questionnaire. ImmuneRACE Cohort 3 recovered participants were defined by two consecutive negative NP/OP PCR tests, healthcare professional clearance, or symptom resolution. In the prospective study, whole blood, serum and a nasopharyngeal or oropharyngeal swab were collected from each participant by mobile phlebotomists. Additional blood draws and questionnaires over an approximately two-month period could optionally be provided by prospective study participants. Before DNA extraction, blood samples from the prospective study were shipped at room temperature or frozen.

General study outcomes and caveats: How much clinical and demographic metadata was included differed by source and by participant, and the metadata was provided uncurated.

This clone was counted only a few times. Its binding antigen is unknown. The sample holds no much larger clone one base away, and base qualities are not on file. V was cut back by 5 bases and J by 5 bases, leaving a gap of 24 bases between them. Its CDR3 holds 17 amino acids, cysteine through phenylalanine. The retained sequence is limited to the CDR3, 51 bases, with the frame set at the first base. CDR1 is given as SEHNR and CDR2 as FQNEAQ, both from the germline V gene (reference sequence). TCRbeta CDR3 regions were amplified from genomic DNA using the immunoSEQ Assay, a bias-controlled multiplex PCR. The original methods were these. The number of nucleated cells in each sample was estimated from the amplification of reference gene primers within the assay. To quantify the absolute abundance of each unique TCRbeta CDR3 rearrangement, sequence reads were collapsed and filtered. For each sample, productive Simpson clonality was calculated by taking the square root of Simpson's diversity index across productive rearrangements. The clones in this table, taken by TCRdb from immuneACCESS, are in-frame only. Not every clone is retained; where verified, under half of the shortfall comes from an unresolved V gene, and the cause of the rest is unknown. V and J calls plus clone size are reproduced from that table; the DNA served to infer D and trimming. For this sample the table gives around 160,000 clones, of which around four fifths were detected only once. Of the sample, roughly 13% is held by the ten largest clones.

The chain uses TRBV7-9 and TRBJ1-1; the D gene is possibly TRBD1, with 6 bases matching. Sequenced sample: PBMCs or T cells enriched from blood (not recorded which). The sequence was collected from a woman between 55 and 75 years old who had recovered from COVID-19. The nucleotide sequence reads as follows: TGTGCCAGCAGCCCGCGGTTGCAGGGCGCAAGGGGGACTGAAGCTTTCTTT. It translates as CASSPRLQGARGTEAFF.